What follows are 2 T cell receptor beta chains derived from one specimen sequenced in a study of OX40 agonist ivuxolimab in advanced cancers. Produced via immunoSEQ multiplex PCR; TCRdb's table is partial and in-frame only. This table has over 45,000 clones, roughly 77% appearing once. The source was CD4+ or CD8+ T cells sorted from blood, collected in a trial of the OX40 agonist ivuxolimab. Source of these receptors: an adult with an advanced solid tumor such as melanoma, head and neck, liver or kidney cancer.

The chain is built from TRBV2 and TRBJ2-7; TRBD1 might be the D (5 bases). The V and J ends lost 8 bases and 3 bases respectively, with 11 bases between them. The CDR3 loop spans 12 amino acids. CDR1 is SNHLY and CDR2 is FYNNEI in the germline V gene. CDR3 nucleotides: TGTGCCAGCGGACGGACAATCTACGAGCAGTACTTC. This sequence encodes CASGRTIYEQYF. Variable domain in full (rest from reference TRBV2 and TRBJ2-7): EPEVTQTPSHQVTQMGQEVILRCVPISNHLYFYWYRQILGQKVEFLVSFYNNEISEKSEIFDDQFSVERPDGSNFTLKIRSTKLEDSAMYFCASGRTIYEQYFGPGTRLTVT.

The V gene is TRBV7-2, the J gene TRBJ1-6; 9 bases are a match to TRBD1. In germline, CDR1 is SGHTA, CDR2 FQGNSA. With 5 bases clipped from V and 5 bases from J, the junction kept 4 bases outside the gene matches. This CDR3 has 15 residues. CDR3: CASSTGTGNNSPLHF. CDR3 nucleotides: TGTGCCAGCAGCACCGGGACAGGGAATAATTCACCCCTCCACTTT.